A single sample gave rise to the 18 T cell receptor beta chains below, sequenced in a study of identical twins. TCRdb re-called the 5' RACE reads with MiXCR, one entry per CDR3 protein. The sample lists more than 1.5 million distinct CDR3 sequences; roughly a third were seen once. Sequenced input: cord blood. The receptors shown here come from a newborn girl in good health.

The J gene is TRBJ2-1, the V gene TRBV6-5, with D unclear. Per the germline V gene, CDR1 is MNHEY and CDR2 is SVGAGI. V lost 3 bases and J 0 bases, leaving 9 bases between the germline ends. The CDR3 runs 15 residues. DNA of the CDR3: TGTGCCAGCAGTTATCGAGAGAGCTCCTACAATGAGCAGTTCTTC. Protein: CASSYRESSYNEQFF.

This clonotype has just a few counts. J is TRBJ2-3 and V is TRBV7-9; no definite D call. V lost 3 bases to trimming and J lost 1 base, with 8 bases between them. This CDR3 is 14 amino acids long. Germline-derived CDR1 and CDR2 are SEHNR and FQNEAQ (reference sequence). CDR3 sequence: CASSFSWGTDTQYF. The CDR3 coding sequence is TGTGCCAGCAGCTTTTCCTGGGGCACAGATACGCAGTATTTT.

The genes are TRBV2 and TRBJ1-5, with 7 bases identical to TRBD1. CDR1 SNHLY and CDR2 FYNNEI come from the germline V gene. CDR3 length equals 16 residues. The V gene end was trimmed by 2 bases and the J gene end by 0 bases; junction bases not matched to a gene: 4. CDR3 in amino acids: CASSEPDRVSNQPQHF. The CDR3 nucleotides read TGTGCCAGCAGTGAACCTGACAGGGTTAGCAATCAGCCCCAGCATTTT.

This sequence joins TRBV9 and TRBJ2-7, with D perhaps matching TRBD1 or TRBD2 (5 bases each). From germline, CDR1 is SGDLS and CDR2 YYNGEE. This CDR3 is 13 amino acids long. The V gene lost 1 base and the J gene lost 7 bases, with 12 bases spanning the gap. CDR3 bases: TGTGCCAGCAGCGTAACGGGGCTCAATGAGCAGTACTTC. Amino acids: CASSVTGLNEQYF.

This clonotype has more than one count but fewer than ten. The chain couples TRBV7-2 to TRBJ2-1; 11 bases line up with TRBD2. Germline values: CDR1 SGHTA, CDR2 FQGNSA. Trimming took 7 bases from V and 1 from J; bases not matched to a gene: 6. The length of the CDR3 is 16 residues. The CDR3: CASKKLAGESYNEQFF. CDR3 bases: TGTGCCAGCAAAAAACTAGCGGGGGAGTCCTACAATGAGCAGTTCTTC.

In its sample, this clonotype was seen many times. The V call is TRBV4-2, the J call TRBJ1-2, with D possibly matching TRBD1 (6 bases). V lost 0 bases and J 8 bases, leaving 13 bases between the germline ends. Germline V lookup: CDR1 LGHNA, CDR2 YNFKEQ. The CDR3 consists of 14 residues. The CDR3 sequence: CASSQDGGPRGYTF. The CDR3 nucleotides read TGTGCCAGCAGCCAAGATGGGGGGCCGAGGGGCTACACCTTC.

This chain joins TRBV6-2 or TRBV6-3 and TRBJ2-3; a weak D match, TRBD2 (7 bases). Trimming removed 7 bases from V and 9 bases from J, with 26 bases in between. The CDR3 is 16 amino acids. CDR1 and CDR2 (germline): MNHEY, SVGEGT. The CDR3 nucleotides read TGTGCCAGCACTAGAACTAGCGAAGGCCCCAGGGGAACGCAGTATTTT. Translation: CASTRTSEGPRGTQYF.

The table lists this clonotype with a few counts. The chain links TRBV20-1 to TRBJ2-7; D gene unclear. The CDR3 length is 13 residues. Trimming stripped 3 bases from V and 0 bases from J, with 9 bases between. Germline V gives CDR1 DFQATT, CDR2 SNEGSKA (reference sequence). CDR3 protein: CSARWPFSYEQYF. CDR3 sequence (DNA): TGCAGTGCTAGGTGGCCGTTCTCCTACGAGCAGTACTTC.

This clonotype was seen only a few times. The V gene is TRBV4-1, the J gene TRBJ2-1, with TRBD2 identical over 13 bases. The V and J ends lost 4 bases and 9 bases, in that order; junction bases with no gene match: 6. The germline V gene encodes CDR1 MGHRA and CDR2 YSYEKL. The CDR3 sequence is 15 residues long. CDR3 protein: CASSRGLAGKGEQFF. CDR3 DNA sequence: TGCGCCAGCAGCCGGGGACTAGCGGGAAAAGGTGAGCAGTTCTTC.

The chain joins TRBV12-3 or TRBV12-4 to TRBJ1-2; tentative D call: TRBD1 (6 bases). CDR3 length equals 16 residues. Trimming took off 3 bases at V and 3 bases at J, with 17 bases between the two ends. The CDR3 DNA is TGTGCCAGCAGTTTCTCGGGACAATTGGATCACTATGGCTACACCTTC. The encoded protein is CASSFSGQLDHYGYTF.

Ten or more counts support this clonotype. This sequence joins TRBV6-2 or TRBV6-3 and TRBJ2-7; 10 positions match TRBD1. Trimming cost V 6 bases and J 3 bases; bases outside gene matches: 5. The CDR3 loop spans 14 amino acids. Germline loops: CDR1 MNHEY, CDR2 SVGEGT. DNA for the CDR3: TGTGCCAGCAGCCGACAGGGGGCTGACTACGAGCAGTACTTC. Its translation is CASSRQGADYEQYF.

The CDR3 protein is CASGKRGKYNEQFF. Written as DNA, the CDR3 is TGTGCGAGCGGGAAGCGGGGAAAATACAATGAGCAGTTCTTC. V is TRBV3-1 and J is TRBJ2-1; 7 bases map to TRBD2. Looked up from germline, CDR1 is LGHDT and CDR2 is YNNKEL (reference sequence). The CDR3 runs 14 residues.

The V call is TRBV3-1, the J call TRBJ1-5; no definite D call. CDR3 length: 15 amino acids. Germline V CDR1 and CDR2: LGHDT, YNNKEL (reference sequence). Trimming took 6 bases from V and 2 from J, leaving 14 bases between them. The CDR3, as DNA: TGTGCCAGCAGTCAGATCCCAGGCGGCAATCAGCCCCAGCATTTT. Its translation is CASSQIPGGNQPQHF.

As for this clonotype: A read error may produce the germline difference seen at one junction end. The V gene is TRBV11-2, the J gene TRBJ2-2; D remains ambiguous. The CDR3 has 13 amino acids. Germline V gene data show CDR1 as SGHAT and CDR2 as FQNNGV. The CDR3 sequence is CSSSFHGTGELFF. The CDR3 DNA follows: TGTTCCAGCAGCTTCCATGGGACCGGGGAGCTGTTTTTT. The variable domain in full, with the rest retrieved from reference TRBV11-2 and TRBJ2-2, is EAGVAQSPRYKIIEKRQSVAFWCNPISGHATLYWYQQILGQGPKLLIQFQNNGVVDDSQLPKDRFSAERLKGVDSTLKIQPAKLEDSAVYLCSSSFHGTGELFFGEGSRLTVL.

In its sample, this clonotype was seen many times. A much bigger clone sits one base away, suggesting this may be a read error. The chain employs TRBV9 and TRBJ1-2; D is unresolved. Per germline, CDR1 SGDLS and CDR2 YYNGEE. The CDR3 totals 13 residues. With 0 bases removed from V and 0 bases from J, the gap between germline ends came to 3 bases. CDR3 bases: TGTGCCAGCAGCGTAGGGGCTAACTATGGCTACACCTTC. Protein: CASSVGANYGYTF.

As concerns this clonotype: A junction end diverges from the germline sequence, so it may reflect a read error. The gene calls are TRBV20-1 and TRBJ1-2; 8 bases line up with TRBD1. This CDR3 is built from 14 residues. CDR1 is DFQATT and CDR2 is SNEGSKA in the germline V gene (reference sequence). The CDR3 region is CSVRETGANYGYTF. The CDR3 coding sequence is TGCAGTGTTAGAGAGACAGGGGCCAACTATGGCTACACCTTC.

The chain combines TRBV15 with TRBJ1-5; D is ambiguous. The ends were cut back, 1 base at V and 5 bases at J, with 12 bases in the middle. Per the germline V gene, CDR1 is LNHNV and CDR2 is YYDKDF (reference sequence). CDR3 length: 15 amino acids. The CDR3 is CATSRGLVPDQPQHF. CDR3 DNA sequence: TGTGCCACCAGCAGAGGATTGGTTCCAGATCAGCCCCAGCATTTT.

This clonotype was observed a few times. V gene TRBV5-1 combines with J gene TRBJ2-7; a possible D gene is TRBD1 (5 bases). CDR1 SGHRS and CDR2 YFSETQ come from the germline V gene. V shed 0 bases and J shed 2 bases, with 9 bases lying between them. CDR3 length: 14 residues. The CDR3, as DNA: TGCGCCAGCAGCTTGGTCGCGACAGCCTACGAGCAGTACTTC. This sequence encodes CASSLVATAYEQYF.